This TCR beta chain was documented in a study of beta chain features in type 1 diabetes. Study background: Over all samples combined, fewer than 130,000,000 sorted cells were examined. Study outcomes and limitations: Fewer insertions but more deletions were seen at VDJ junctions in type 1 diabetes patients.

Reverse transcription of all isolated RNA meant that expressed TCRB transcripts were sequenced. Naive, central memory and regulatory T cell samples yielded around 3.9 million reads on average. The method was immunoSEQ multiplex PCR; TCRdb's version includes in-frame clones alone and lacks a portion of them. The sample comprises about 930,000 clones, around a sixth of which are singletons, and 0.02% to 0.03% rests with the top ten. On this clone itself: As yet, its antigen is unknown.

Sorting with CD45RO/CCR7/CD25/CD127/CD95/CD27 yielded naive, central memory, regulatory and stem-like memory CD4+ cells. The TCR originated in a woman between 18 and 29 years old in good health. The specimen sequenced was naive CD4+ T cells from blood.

In nucleotides, the CDR3 is TGTGCCAGCAGTTTAACGGAGCCGACAGGGGGCTATGGCTACACCTTC. Translation: CASSLTEPTGGYGYTF. The chain is built from TRBV28 and TRBJ1-2; TRBD1 agrees at 9 bases. Germline V gives CDR1 MDHEN, CDR2 SYDVKM. V gave up 2 bases and J gave up 4 bases; unmatched junction bases: 8. This CDR3 is 16 amino acids long.